This T cell receptor beta chain stems from a study of shared clonotypes between healthy human individuals. Points from the study as a whole: Naive subsets typically showed greater estimated richness than memory subsets. Although depth was large, rarefaction showed that sequencing of the sorted subsets was incomplete.

Concerning this clone: Its matching antigen is unknown.

Libraries were prepared by immunoSEQ multiplex PCR; TCRdb keeps only in-frame clonotypes and omits some of them. The table includes over 2,000,000 clones, approximately 92% detected once. The naive CD8 population came from CD45RO-negative cells selected for CCR7, without terminally differentiated effector memory CD45RA+ cells. All donors were healthy HIV-negative adults lacking recent acute infections or vaccinations. Everyone who donated was a Caucasian adult who lived in Nashville, Tennessee. Germline assignment: CDR1 MDHEN and CDR2 SYDVKM. The CDR3 extends over 16 amino acids. Trimming pared 6 bases from V and 4 bases from J, leaving 18 bases between.

The gene calls are TRBV28 and TRBJ1-4; possibly TRBD1 for D (5 bases). The source material was naive CD8+ T cells from PBMCs. This clonotype was obtained from a man between 18 and 35 years old in good health. Some clones in this sample may be carry-over from other donors' samples. CDR3 region: CASSPRGGSVNEKLFF. Here the CDR3 DNA reads TGTGCCAGCAGCCCCCGGGGCGGTTCGGTTAATGAAAAACTGTTTTTT.